Listed below are T cell receptor beta chains from one sample, sequenced in a study of regulatory T cells in long-lasting Graves disease. TCRdb itself ran the multiplex PCR reads through MiXCR, one entry per CDR3 protein. Of approximately 400,000 distinct CDR3 sequences listed, about 20% are singletons. The sample consisted of peripheral blood mononuclear cells (PBMCs), taken when the disease was refractory, from a patient treated with antithyroid drugs. These receptors were taken from a female donor with Graves disease. Both conserved end residues are part of each CDR3. D genes are given only for firm matches. Clone size is given for some rows only: seen once, a few or many times, or a class if the clone is expanded.

clone size: many; CDR3 length: 14; V gene: TRBV24-1; J gene: TRBJ1-1; D gene: .; CDR3 protein: CATSGATENTEAFF; CDR3 DNA: TGTGCCACCAGTGGCGCGACAGAGAACACTGAAGCTTTCTTT
clone size: .; CDR3 length: 14; V gene: TRBV20-1; J gene: TRBJ1-4; D gene: .; CDR3 protein: CSAIPGRSNEKLFF; CDR3 DNA: TGCAGTGCTATCCCTGGTCGGTCTAATGAAAAACTGTTTTTT
clone size: .; CDR3 length: 15; V gene: TRBV19; J gene: TRBJ1-2; D gene: .; CDR3 protein: CAIALNAGEGYGYTF; CDR3 DNA: TGTGCCATCGCGCTTAATGCGGGGGAAGGCTATGGCTACACCTTC
clone size: .; CDR3 length: 14; V gene: TRBV7-8; J gene: TRBJ2-1; D gene: TRBD2; CDR3 protein: CASRQPGGYNEQFF; CDR3 DNA: TGTGCCAGCAGGCAGCCGGGGGGGTACAATGAGCAGTTCTTC
clone size: .; CDR3 length: 17; V gene: TRBV5-1; J gene: TRBJ2-1; D gene: .; CDR3 protein: CASSLQGTGLTGNEQFF; CDR3 DNA: TGCGCCAGCAGCTTGCAAGGGACCGGGTTGACGGGCAATGAGCAGTTCTTC
clone size: few; CDR3 length: 13; V gene: TRBV29-1; J gene: TRBJ1-1; D gene: TRBD1; CDR3 protein: CSGQGARSTEAFF; CDR3 DNA: TGCAGCGGGCAGGGGGCGAGGAGCACTGAAGCTTTCTTT
clone size: many; CDR3 length: 15; V gene: TRBV7-2; J gene: TRBJ1-1; D gene: .; CDR3 protein: CASSLSVSKNTEAFF; CDR3 DNA: TGTGCCAGCAGCTTATCTGTGTCGAAGAACACTGAAGCTTTCTTT
clone size: .; CDR3 length: 13; V gene: TRBV9; J gene: TRBJ1-6; D gene: .; CDR3 protein: CASSSPTVPPLHF; CDR3 DNA: TGTGCCAGCAGCTCTCCTACGGTCCCACCCCTCCACTTT
clone size: .; CDR3 length: 19; V gene: TRBV4-3; J gene: TRBJ2-2; D gene: TRBD2; CDR3 protein: CASSQEWLGREGRIGELFF; CDR3 DNA: TGCGCCAGCAGCCAAGAGTGGTTGGGACGGGAGGGCCGTATCGGGGAGCTGTTTTTT
clone size: .; CDR3 length: 15; V gene: TRBV7-9; J gene: TRBJ1-2; D gene: TRBD1; CDR3 protein: CASSLIPGGMVGYTF; CDR3 DNA: TGTGCCAGCAGCTTAATCCCAGGGGGCATGGTTGGCTACACCTTC
clone size: .; CDR3 length: 17; V gene: TRBV5-1; J gene: TRBJ2-6; D gene: .; CDR3 protein: CASSLGAVSSGANVLTF; CDR3 DNA: TGCGCCAGCAGCTTGGGGGCAGTTAGCTCTGGGGCCAACGTCCTGACTTTC
clone size: .; CDR3 length: 16; V gene: TRBV28; J gene: TRBJ2-3; D gene: TRBD2; CDR3 protein: CASSPTPSGMADTQYF; CDR3 DNA: TGTGCCAGCAGTCCAACCCCTAGCGGGATGGCAGATACGCAGTATTTT
clone size: .; CDR3 length: 13; V gene: TRBV20-1; J gene: TRBJ1-2; D gene: .; CDR3 protein: CSAGAAGNYGYTF; CDR3 DNA: TGCAGTGCTGGCGCCGCGGGAAACTATGGCTACACCTTC
clone size: many; CDR3 length: 12; V gene: TRBV12-3/TRBV12-4; J gene: TRBJ2-2; D gene: .; CDR3 protein: CASSLRTGELFF; CDR3 DNA: TGTGCCAGCAGTTTAAGAACCGGGGAGCTGTTTTTT
clone size: few; CDR3 length: 14; V gene: TRBV29-1; J gene: TRBJ1-2; D gene: .; CDR3 protein: CSVYLMGREVGYTF; CDR3 DNA: TGCAGCGTTTATCTTATGGGCAGGGAGGTCGGCTACACCTTC
clone size: many; CDR3 length: 14; V gene: TRBV6-1; J gene: TRBJ2-5; D gene: TRBD1; CDR3 protein: CASSQYRGQETQYF; CDR3 DNA: TGTGCCAGCAGTCAATACAGGGGGCAAGAGACCCAGTACTTC
clone size: many; CDR3 length: 14; V gene: TRBV7-9; J gene: TRBJ1-4; D gene: .; CDR3 protein: CASSSLLDNEKLFF; CDR3 DNA: TGTGCCAGCAGCTCCTTACTGGACAATGAAAAACTGTTTTTT
clone size: many; CDR3 length: 13; V gene: TRBV6-1; J gene: TRBJ2-7; D gene: .; CDR3 protein: CASSHGASYEQYF; CDR3 DNA: TGTGCCAGCAGTCACGGGGCTTCCTACGAGCAGTACTTC
clone size: many; CDR3 length: 17; V gene: TRBV2; J gene: TRBJ1-4; D gene: TRBD1; CDR3 protein: CASNGDRGGAANEKLFF; CDR3 DNA: TGTGCCAGCAACGGAGACAGGGGGGGTGCGGCTAATGAAAAACTGTTTTTT
clone size: few; CDR3 length: 14; V gene: TRBV7-2; J gene: TRBJ2-7; D gene: .; CDR3 protein: CASSLSWGSYEQYF; CDR3 DNA: TGTGCCAGCAGCTTGAGCTGGGGTTCCTACGAGCAGTACTTC
clone size: .; CDR3 length: 16; V gene: TRBV7-9; J gene: TRBJ2-2; D gene: TRBD1; CDR3 protein: CASSPQGSRGTGELFF; CDR3 DNA: TGTGCCAGCAGCCCACAGGGGAGCCGAGGCACCGGGGAGCTGTTTTTT
clone size: few; CDR3 length: 14; V gene: TRBV5-1; J gene: TRBJ2-7; D gene: .; CDR3 protein: CASSPIVGSYEQYF; CDR3 DNA: TGCGCCAGCAGCCCGATCGTCGGATCCTACGAGCAGTACTTC
clone size: few; CDR3 length: 13; V gene: TRBV29-1; J gene: TRBJ2-7; D gene: .; CDR3 protein: CSVATGGVLDQYF; CDR3 DNA: TGCAGCGTTGCAACCGGGGGAGTGCTGGATCAGTACTTC
clone size: many; CDR3 length: 16; V gene: TRBV2; J gene: TRBJ1-5; D gene: .; CDR3 protein: CASKGQGIYSNQPQHF; CDR3 DNA: TGTGCCAGCAAGGGACAAGGAATATATAGCAATCAGCCCCAGCATTTT
clone size: many; CDR3 length: 13; V gene: TRBV7-2; J gene: TRBJ2-5; D gene: .; CDR3 protein: CASSLAFGETQYF; CDR3 DNA: TGTGCCAGCAGCTTAGCATTCGGAGAGACCCAGTACTTC
clone size: .; CDR3 length: 14; V gene: TRBV7-9; J gene: TRBJ1-4; D gene: .; CDR3 protein: CASSLARVKGKLFF; CDR3 DNA: TGTGCCAGCAGCTTAGCGAGAGTAAAGGGGAAACTGTTTTTT
clone size: .; CDR3 length: 15; V gene: TRBV3-1; J gene: TRBJ2-3; D gene: TRBD1; CDR3 protein: CASSQLGQGSDTQYF; CDR3 DNA: TGTGCCAGCAGCCAGCTGGGACAGGGGTCAGATACGCAGTATTTT
clone size: few; CDR3 length: 14; V gene: TRBV7-7; J gene: TRBJ2-5; D gene: .; CDR3 protein: CASSGPGLGETQYF; CDR3 DNA: TGTGCTAGCAGCGGCCCCGGCCTCGGAGAGACCCAGTACTTC
clone size: few; CDR3 length: 16; V gene: TRBV7-6; J gene: TRBJ2-5; D gene: TRBD2; CDR3 protein: CASSKEIAGSGETQYF; CDR3 DNA: TGTGCCAGCAGCAAGGAAATAGCGGGGTCCGGTGAGACCCAGTACTTC
clone size: .; CDR3 length: 12; V gene: TRBV29-1; J gene: TRBJ2-7; D gene: .; CDR3 protein: CSVGTGPYEQYF; CDR3 DNA: TGCAGCGTTGGAACCGGGCCCTACGAGCAGTACTTC
clone size: few; CDR3 length: 14; V gene: TRBV4-1; J gene: TRBJ2-5; D gene: .; CDR3 protein: CASSRRQERETQYF; CDR3 DNA: TGCGCCAGCAGTCGCCGGCAGGAGCGAGAGACCCAGTACTTC
clone size: .; CDR3 length: 13; V gene: TRBV29-1; J gene: TRBJ1-2; D gene: TRBD1; CDR3 protein: CSALSGTGYGYTF; CDR3 DNA: TGCAGCGCACTTTCCGGGACAGGGTATGGCTACACCTTC
clone size: .; CDR3 length: 12; V gene: TRBV20-1; J gene: TRBJ2-7; D gene: .; CDR3 protein: CSARPWGSEQYF; CDR3 DNA: TGCAGTGCTAGACCTTGGGGCAGCGAGCAGTACTTC
clone size: many; CDR3 length: 13; V gene: TRBV2; J gene: TRBJ2-7; D gene: TRBD1; CDR3 protein: CASSDTGGSEQYF; CDR3 DNA: TGTGCCAGCAGCGACACAGGGGGCAGTGAGCAGTACTTC
clone size: many; CDR3 length: 17; V gene: TRBV15; J gene: TRBJ1-2; D gene: .; CDR3 protein: CATSHGSRSTGDYGYTF; CDR3 DNA: TGTGCCACCAGCCACGGTTCTCGAAGTACAGGAGACTATGGCTACACCTTC
clone size: .; CDR3 length: 17; V gene: TRBV6-4; J gene: TRBJ1-5; D gene: .; CDR3 protein: CASSDSALGFWNQPQHF; CDR3 DNA: TGTGCCAGCAGTGACTCCGCTCTAGGGTTTTGGAATCAGCCCCAGCATTTT
clone size: .; CDR3 length: 14; V gene: TRBV9; J gene: TRBJ1-1; D gene: .; CDR3 protein: CASGPGQMNTEAFF; CDR3 DNA: TGTGCCAGCGGCCCGGGACAAATGAACACTGAGGCTTTCTTT